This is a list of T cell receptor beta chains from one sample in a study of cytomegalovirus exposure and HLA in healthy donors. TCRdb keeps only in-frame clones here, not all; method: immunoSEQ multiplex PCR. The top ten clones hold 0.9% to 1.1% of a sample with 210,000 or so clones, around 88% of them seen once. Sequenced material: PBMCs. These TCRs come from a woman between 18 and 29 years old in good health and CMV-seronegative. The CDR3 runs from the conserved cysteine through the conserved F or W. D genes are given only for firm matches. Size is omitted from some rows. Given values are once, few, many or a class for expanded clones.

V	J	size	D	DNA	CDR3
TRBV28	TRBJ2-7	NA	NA	TGTGCCAGCGGCGGGCAGGGGTACGAGCAGTACTTC	CASGGQGYEQYF
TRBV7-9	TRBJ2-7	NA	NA	TGTGCCAGCAGCTTGGAGGGACTGAGTTCCTACGAGCAGTACTTC	CASSLEGLSSYEQYF
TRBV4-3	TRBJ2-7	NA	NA	TGCGCCAGCAGCCAAGATGCAGGGGCGACCTACGAGCAGTACTTC	CASSQDAGATYEQYF
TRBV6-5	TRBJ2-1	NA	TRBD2	TGTGCCAGCAGTTACCGAGCGGGGGGTTACAATGAGCAGTTCTTC	CASSYRAGGYNEQFF
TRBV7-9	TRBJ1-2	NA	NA	TGTGCCAGCAGCTTAAGGGTGTGGAAAACAGGGATTGCTAACTATGGCTACACCTTC	CASSLRVWKTGIANYGYTF
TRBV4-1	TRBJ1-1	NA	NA	TGCGCCAGCAGCCAAGATTGGCACACTGAAGCTTTCTTT	CASSQDWHTEAFF
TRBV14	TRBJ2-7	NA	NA	TGTGCCAGCAGCCACCGGAGCGAGAGCTCCTACGAGCAGTACTTC	CASSHRSESSYEQYF
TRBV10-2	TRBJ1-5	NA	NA	TGCGCCAGCAGTCCTACAGGGTTGGGTCAGCCCCAGCATTTT	CASSPTGLGQPQHF
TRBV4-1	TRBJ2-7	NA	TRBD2	TGCGCCAGCAGCCCGACAGGACTAGCGGGAATCAGTTACGAGCAGTACTTC	CASSPTGLAGISYEQYF
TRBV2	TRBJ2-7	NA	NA	TGTGCCAGCATTGGGACACCGAACTACGAGCAGTACTTC	CASIGTPNYEQYF
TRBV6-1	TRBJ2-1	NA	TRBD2	TGTGCCAGCAGGAAAGGAGCGAGCGGGATGAATGAGCAGTTCTTC	CASRKGASGMNEQFF
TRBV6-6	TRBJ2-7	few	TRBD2	TGTGCCAGCAGGTCTAGCGGGGGCCTCTACGAGCAGTACTTC	CASRSSGGLYEQYF
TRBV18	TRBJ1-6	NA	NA	TGTGCCAGCTCGGAAGGACAGTCAGATATCTCACCCCTCCACTTT	CASSEGQSDISPLHF
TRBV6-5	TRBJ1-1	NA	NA	TGTGCCAGCAGTGCGGGCGACCGGGATCAATTT	CASSAGDRDQF
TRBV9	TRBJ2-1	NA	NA	TGTGCCAGCAGCGGGCGAGACTTCGTTTACAATGAGCAGTTCTTC	CASSGRDFVYNEQFF
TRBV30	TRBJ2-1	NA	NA	TGTGCCTGGAGGGTAGGGGCGGCCTACAATGAGCAGTTCTTC	CAWRVGAAYNEQFF
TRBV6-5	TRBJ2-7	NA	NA	TGTGCCAGCAGAAAGACAGTGGGGGGCTACGAGCAGTACTTC	CASRKTVGGYEQYF
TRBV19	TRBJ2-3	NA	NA	TGTGCCAGTAGACGCGGGTGGCTGACAGATACGCAGTATTTT	CASRRGWLTDTQYF
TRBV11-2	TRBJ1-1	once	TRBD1	TGTGCCAGCCCGTGGACAGGGAAGAAGGACACTGAAGCTTTCTTT	CASPWTGKKDTEAFF
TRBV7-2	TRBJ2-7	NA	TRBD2	TGTGCCAGCAGCTTAGACCCGCGGGGGAGCTCCTACGAGCAGTACTTC	CASSLDPRGSSYEQYF
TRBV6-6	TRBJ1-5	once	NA	TGTGCCAGCGCCCCCCGGGGAGTCGGCAATCAGCCCCAGCATTTT	CASAPRGVGNQPQHF
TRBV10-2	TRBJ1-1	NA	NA	TGCGCCAGCAGCCCTCCCGGGGGAGGGAGGACTGAAGCTTTCTTT	CASSPPGGGRTEAFF
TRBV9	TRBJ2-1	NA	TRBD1	TGTGCCAGCAGCGTGGGAGGACAGGGCCATGAGCAGTTCTTC	CASSVGGQGHEQFF
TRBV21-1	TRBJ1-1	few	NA	TGTGCCAGCAGGGAAAGACAGGGGACCACTGAAGCTTTCTTT	CASRERQGTTEAFF
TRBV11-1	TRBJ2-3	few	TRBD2	TGTGCCAGCGGATGGACTAGCGGCACAGATACGCAGTATTTT	CASGWTSGTDTQYF
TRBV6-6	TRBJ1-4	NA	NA	TGTGCCAGCAGTTATGATTACAGGAAGAATGAAAAACTGTTTTTT	CASSYDYRKNEKLFF
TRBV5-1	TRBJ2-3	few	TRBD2	TGCGCCAGCAGCTCTAATACCGGGACTAGCGCCCGTCCAGATACGCAGTATTTT	CASSSNTGTSARPDTQYF
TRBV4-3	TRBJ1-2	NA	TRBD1	TGCGCCAGCAGCCAAAGGACAGGGGTCGGCTACACCTTC	CASSQRTGVGYTF
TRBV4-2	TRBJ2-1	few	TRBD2	TGTGCCAGCAGCGGTTATCAGCTAGCGGGGGGTTACAATGAGCAGTTCTTC	CASSGYQLAGGYNEQFF
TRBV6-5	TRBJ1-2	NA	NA	TGTGCCAGCAGTTACCGTCCAGGCTATGGCTACACCTTC	CASSYRPGYGYTF
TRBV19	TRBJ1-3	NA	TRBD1	TGTGCCAGTAGTATGACAGGGACGGAGGGGCCTGGAAACACCATATATTTT	CASSMTGTEGPGNTIYF
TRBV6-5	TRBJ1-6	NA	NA	TGTGCCAGCAGTAAAGAGGAAGGGAGGGGTTCACCCCTCCACTTT	CASSKEEGRGSPLHF
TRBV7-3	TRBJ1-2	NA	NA	TGTGCCAGCAGCGCAAGGTGGGGCAGACTGGATGGCTACACCTTC	CASSARWGRLDGYTF
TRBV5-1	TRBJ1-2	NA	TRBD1	TGCGCCAGCAGCTTGGACGGGACAGGGAATGGCTACACCTTC	CASSLDGTGNGYTF
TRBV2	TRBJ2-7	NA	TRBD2	TGTGCCAGCAGCCGGCAAGCGGGGTCCTTGGAGCAGTACTTC	CASSRQAGSLEQYF